These T cell receptor beta chains were read from a single sample in a study of T cell responses to AZD1222 COVID-19 vaccine. Repertoires were generated with immunoSEQ multiplex PCR, while TCRdb's copy carries only in-frame clones and drops some. The sample holds 150,000 or so clones. Source material: peripheral blood. These receptor sequences come from an adult in good health. The CDR3 runs from the conserved cysteine through the conserved F or W. A D gene is named only where the DNA matches it firmly.

TRBJ2-6,.,TRBV4-2,CASSQRGGRSSGANVLTF,TGTGCCAGCAGCCAAAGGGGGGGGCGAAGCTCTGGGGCCAACGTCCTGACTTTC
TRBJ1-6,.,TRBV6-2/TRBV6-3,CASSPAVGTPLHF,TGTGCCAGCAGCCCAGCCGTGGGGACACCCCTCCACTTT
TRBJ2-4,.,TRBV7-2,CASSLGGGLDIQYF,TGTGCCAGCAGCTTAGGAGGGGGTTTAGACATTCAGTACTTC
TRBJ1-1,.,TRBV5-5,CASSSRVSTEAFF,TGTGCCAGCAGCTCCCGGGTTAGCACTGAAGCTTTCTTT
TRBJ2-3,.,TRBV4-1,CASSQESVQGRRETQYF,TGCGCCAGCAGCCAAGAAAGCGTCCAGGGTAGGCGTGAGACGCAGTATTTT
TRBJ2-5,TRBD2,TRBV2,CASEIGGARQETQYF,TGTGCCAGTGAGATCGGGGGGGCCAGGCAGGAGACCCAGTACTTC
TRBJ2-4,.,TRBV6-2/TRBV6-3,CASSYSPKGKNIQYF,TGTGCCAGCAGTTACTCCCCTAAGGGGAAAAACATTCAGTACTTC
TRBJ1-1,.,TRBV30,CAWSEGQELMNTEAFF,TGTGCCTGGAGTGAGGGCCAGGAACTAATGAACACTGAAGCTTTCTTT
TRBJ1-1,TRBD1,TRBV4-2,CASSQTTGTGAAFF,TGTGCCAGCAGCCAAACCACCGGGACAGGGGCAGCTTTCTTT
TRBJ1-5,.,TRBV18,CASSPQEDNQPQHF,TGTGCCAGCTCACCCCAGGAGGACAATCAGCCCCAGCATTTT
TRBJ1-3,.,TRBV4-3,CASSQGPRQLGNTIYF,TGCGCCAGCAGCCAAGGGCCAAGGCAGCTTGGAAACACCATATATTTT
TRBJ1-2,.,TRBV5-1,CASSTRDRLGGYTF,TGCGCCAGCAGCACGCGAGACAGGCTAGGCGGCTACACCTTC
TRBJ2-2,TRBD1,TRBV27,CASSLTSTDRGFAGELFF,TGTGCCAGCAGTTTAACCTCGACGGACAGGGGCTTCGCCGGGGAGCTGTTTTTT
TRBJ2-5,.,TRBV7-2,CASSLAGRETQYF,TGTGCCAGCAGCTTAGCGGGGAGGGAGACCCAGTACTTC
TRBJ2-7,.,TRBV11-1,CASSLVGQYYEQYF,TGTGCCAGCAGCTTAGTCGGCCAGTACTACGAGCAGTACTTC
TRBJ1-4,.,TRBV27,CASRKQGSSEKLFF,TGTGCCAGCAGGAAACAGGGAAGTAGCGAAAAACTGTTTTTT
TRBJ2-2,.,TRBV6-5,CASTGPGQYTGELFF,TGTGCCAGCACGGGACCGGGACAATACACCGGGGAGCTGTTTTTT
TRBJ1-4,.,TRBV4-3,CASSQDWQANEKLFF,TGCGCCAGCAGCCAAGATTGGCAAGCTAATGAAAAACTGTTTTTT
TRBJ1-2,.,TRBV20-1,CSARAGYGYTF,TGCAGTGCTAGAGCTGGGTATGGCTACACCTTC
TRBJ2-1,.,TRBV9,CASSAYRQVSYNEQFF,TGTGCCAGCAGCGCTTACCGACAGGTCTCCTACAATGAGCAGTTCTTC
TRBJ2-5,.,TRBV6-6,CATLPGKETQYF,TGTGCCACCCTCCCGGGTAAAGAGACCCAGTACTTC
TRBJ1-4,.,TRBV29-1,CSVALTGTTNEKLFF,TGCAGCGTTGCCTTGACGGGTACAACTAATGAAAAACTGTTTTTT
TRBJ2-3,TRBD2,TRBV25-1,CASSELSGGVAVDTQYF,TGTGCCAGCAGTGAATTGAGTGGGGGGGTAGCTGTAGATACGCAGTATTTT
TRBJ1-2,.,TRBV7-9,CASSLSRGQNYGYTF,TGTGCCAGCAGCTTGTCCAGGGGACAAAACTATGGCTACACCTTC
TRBJ1-1,.,TRBV6-5,CASSPRGRTEAFF,TGTGCCAGCAGTCCACGGGGGAGGACTGAAGCTTTCTTT
TRBJ1-2,TRBD1,TRBV9,CASSLQGEKGYGYTF,TGTGCCAGCAGCCTACAGGGGGAGAAGGGGTATGGCTACACCTTC
TRBJ2-1,.,TRBV7-3,CASSLGISPYNEQFF,TGTGCCAGCAGCTTGGGCATTAGTCCCTACAATGAGCAGTTCTTC